One and the same sample provided the 24 T cell receptor beta chains below, sequenced in a study of regulatory T cells in long-lasting Graves disease. Noted time point: persistent/refractory GD, antithyroid drugs over 5 years with positive TRAb. RNA isolated from PBMCs was used to make the TCR library. Construction of TCR beta libraries relied on iRepertoire HTBI primers and on Arm-PCR targeting CDR3 regions. TCRdb reanalysed the multiplex PCR reads using MiXCR and keeps one entry per CDR3 protein. The sample holds 350,000 to 500,000 distinct CDR3 sequences, approximately 22% seen once. Specimen: peripheral blood mononuclear cells (PBMCs), collected when the disease was refractory, from a patient treated with antithyroid drugs. The receptors originated from a female donor with Graves disease.

At least ten counts were recorded for this clonotype. The chain recombines TRBV20-1 with TRBJ2-7, with 11 nucleotides matching TRBD1. V dropped 5 bases and J dropped 4; count of bases not matched to a gene: 4. Germline V lookup: CDR1 DFQATT, CDR2 SNEGSKA (reference sequence). This CDR3 is built from 13 residues. The CDR3 is CSAYRDRGYEQYF. As DNA, the CDR3 is TGCAGTGCTTACCGGGACAGGGGGTACGAGCAGTACTTC.

This chain connects TRBV7-9 to TRBJ2-2, with 10 nucleotides matching TRBD2. Germline CDR1 SEHNR, CDR2 FQNEAQ (reference sequence). The CDR3 is 18 residues long. The V and J ends lost 1 base and 7 bases, in that order; junction bases with no gene match: 12. In DNA, the CDR3 is TGTGCCAGCAGCTTAGTTGGAGCGGGAGGGCCTTCAGACGGGGAGCTGTTTTTT. This encodes CASSLVGAGGPSDGELFF. Full variable domain (outside the CDR3, taken from reference TRBV7-9 and TRBJ2-2): DTGVSQNPRHKITKRGQNVTFRCDPISEHNRLYWYRQTLGQGPEFLTYFQNEAQLEKSRLLSDRFSAERPKGSFSTLEIQRTEQGDSAMYLCASSLVGAGGPSDGELFFGEGSRLTVL.

This clonotype was seen ten or more times. The chain carries TRBV28 and TRBJ2-1, with D unresolved. Germline CDR1 reads MDHEN; CDR2 reads SYDVKM. V was clipped by 5 bases and J by 9 bases, with 17 bases between them. This CDR3 spans 14 amino acids. CDR3 residues: CASSTAVTRSEQFF. CDR3 nucleotides: TGTGCCAGCAGTACCGCAGTTACGAGGAGTGAGCAGTTCTTC.

This clonotype was counted at least ten times. This chain uses TRBV28 with TRBJ2-5; 15 bases align to TRBD2. This CDR3 is 18 amino acids long. V was pared by 10 bases and J by 3 bases, with 15 bases of the junction left unmatched. CDR1 is MDHEN, CDR2 SYDVKM, per germline. The CDR3 loop reads CAIAPGLAGGWDKETQYF. CDR3 in DNA: TGTGCCATCGCACCGGGACTAGCGGGAGGCTGGGACAAAGAGACCCAGTACTTC.

This clonotype was seen a handful of times. The CDR3 coding sequence is TGCAGTGCTTTCCAGGACAGTACAGCCAAAAACATTCAGTACTTC. This encodes CSAFQDSTAKNIQYF. The genes are TRBV20-1 and TRBJ2-4; D may be TRBD1 (6 bases). V was pared by 5 bases and J by 0 bases, with 14 bases between. This CDR3 is built from 15 residues. Germline CDR1 is DFQATT and CDR2 is SNEGSKA (reference sequence).

This clonotype showed up many times. This sequence joins TRBV2 and TRBJ2-7; TRBD2 agrees at 10 bases. V trimming: 7 bases; J trimming: 2 bases; junction bases outside the gene matches: 5. Germline V gene sequence: CDR1 SNHLY, CDR2 FYNNEI. The CDR3 loop spans 14 amino acids. The CDR3 reads CASKTSGFTYEQYF. Written as DNA, the CDR3 is TGTGCCAGCAAGACTAGCGGGTTCACCTACGAGCAGTACTTC.

This clonotype was detected a few times. The V and J genes are TRBV11-2 and TRBJ2-2; D unresolved. With 2 bases removed from V and 6 bases from J, the gap between germline ends came to 16 bases. CDR3 length: 16 residues. Germline V gives CDR1 SGHAT, CDR2 FQNNGV. The CDR3 loop is CASSLFPRAEPGELFF. CDR3 in DNA: TGTGCCAGCAGCTTATTCCCTCGGGCAGAGCCCGGGGAGCTGTTTTTT.

This clonotype has at least ten counts. This sequence joins TRBV10-1 and TRBJ2-7; the D gene is possibly TRBD2 (5 bases). Germline V gene lookup returns CDR1 WNHNN and CDR2 SYGVQD (reference sequence). Between the trimmed V and J ends, which lost 0 bases and 6 bases, there was a span of 12 bases. This CDR3 has 14 residues. The CDR3 loop is CASSESGARGEQYF. The CDR3 DNA follows: TGCGCCAGCAGTGAGTCGGGCGCCCGGGGCGAGCAGTACTTC.

This clonotype was seen ten or more times. The chain recombines TRBV28 with TRBJ2-7, with 10 positions matching TRBD2. Germline loops: CDR1 MDHEN, CDR2 SYDVKM. V trimming: 8 bases; J trimming: 6 bases; junction bases outside the gene matches: 4. This CDR3 contains 12 residues. In DNA form, the CDR3 reads TGTGCCAGCCAGGGACTAGCGAGCGAGCAGTACTTC. It yields the protein CASQGLASEQYF.

This clonotype was seen at least ten times. V gene TRBV6-1 combines with J gene TRBJ2-5; 11 bases fit TRBD1. The V and J ends lost 5 bases and 5 bases, in that order; junction bases with no gene match: 13. Germline CDR1 reads MNHNS; CDR2 reads SASEGT. This CDR3 comprises 17 residues. The CDR3 reads CASSLTAPGQGVETQYF. CDR3 nucleotides: TGTGCCAGCAGTCTTACCGCTCCGGGACAGGGGGTGGAGACCCAGTACTTC.

This clonotype showed up many times. This chain connects TRBV28 to TRBJ1-1; D is undetermined. The CDR3 totals 18 residues. In germline, CDR1 is MDHEN, CDR2 SYDVKM. V lost 7 bases and J 0 bases, leaving 24 bases between the germline ends. The CDR3 spells CASKKLSGGLKMNTEAFF. The DNA of the CDR3 is TGTGCCAGCAAGAAACTGAGCGGAGGCTTAAAGATGAACACTGAAGCTTTCTTT.

Notes on this clonotype: A junction end diverges from the germline sequence, so it may reflect a read error. The chain is built from TRBV5-1 and TRBJ2-7, with 7 bases identical to TRBD1. This CDR3 region has 13 residues. Per germline, CDR1 SGHRS and CDR2 YFSETQ. The CDR3 bases are TGCGCCAGTAGCTCACAGGGGCTTAACGAGCAGTACTTC. This gives the protein CASSSQGLNEQYF.

As regards this clonotype: A much larger clone lies a single base off, so this may be a read error. The rearrangement uses TRBV6-9 and TRBJ2-5, with D perhaps matching TRBD1 (5 bases). The V gene lost 3 bases and the J gene lost 0 bases, with 14 bases spanning the gap. There are 16 residues in the CDR3. CDR1 is MNHGY and CDR2 is SVAAGI in the germline V gene. CDR3 coding DNA: TGTGCCAGCAGTTACCCGATGGGCAGGGACCAAGAGACCCAGTACTTC. Protein: CASSYPMGRDQETQYF.

This clonotype appeared a few times. The gene calls are TRBV6-1 and TRBJ2-2; 16 bases line up with TRBD2. CDR1 is MNHNS and CDR2 is SASEGT in the germline V gene. CDR3 length: 17 amino acids. Germline trimming cut 6 bases from V and 3 bases from J; bases unmatched to any gene: 4. The CDR3 is CASRGTSGRDYTGELFF. The DNA of the CDR3 is TGTGCCAGCAGGGGGACTAGCGGGAGGGATTACACCGGGGAGCTGTTTTTT.

The chain combines TRBV20-1 with TRBJ1-1; D not resolved. The CDR3 consists of 13 residues. Germline CDR1 and CDR2: DFQATT and SNEGSKA (reference sequence). Trimming stripped 1 base from V and 4 bases from J, with 10 bases between. The CDR3 is CSARVSVGTEAFF. CDR3 coding DNA: TGCAGTGCTAGAGTAAGCGTCGGCACTGAAGCTTTCTTT.

In its sample, this clonotype was seen a few times. The chain employs TRBV3-1 and TRBJ2-2; D possibly corresponds to TRBD2 (5 bases). This CDR3 has 14 amino acids. V was cut by 1 base and J by 6 bases, with 9 bases left in between. Germline lookup yields CDR1 LGHDT and CDR2 YNNKEL (reference sequence). The CDR3 region is CASSQVASPGELFF. Here the CDR3 DNA reads TGTGCCAGCAGCCAAGTAGCGAGCCCCGGGGAGCTGTTTTTT. Using reference TRBV3-1 and TRBJ2-2 for the parts outside the CDR3, the full variable domain is DTAVSQTPKYLVTQMGNDKSIKCEQNLGHDTMYWYKQDSKKFLKIMFSYNNKELIINETVPNRFSPKSPDKAHLNLHINSLELGDSAVYFCASSQVASPGELFFGEGSRLTVL.

This clonotype showed up many times. The chain employs TRBV12-3 or TRBV12-4 and TRBJ2-5, with D hard to call. The CDR3 loop spans 14 amino acids. V dropped 1 base and J dropped 5 bases, with 11 bases sitting between them. The CDR3 sequence is CASSLGGGAETQYF. The DNA for the CDR3 is TGTGCCAGCAGTTTAGGGGGTGGCGCGGAGACCCAGTACTTC.

In its sample, this clonotype was seen many times. V gene TRBV6-5 combines with J gene TRBJ2-7; D is ambiguous. The V end lost 2 bases, the J end lost 2 bases, and 10 bases lay between the germline ends. Germline lookup yields CDR1 MNHEY and CDR2 SVGAGI. This CDR3 comprises 14 residues. In DNA form, the CDR3 reads TGTGCCAGCAGTTACCTCGGCCAGACCTACGAGCAGTACTTC. Translating gives CASSYLGQTYEQYF.

The rearrangement joins TRBV15 to TRBJ2-7, with 8 nucleotides matching TRBD1. The junction had 8 bases not matched to a gene; V was cut back by 3 bases and J by 7 bases. CDR3 length: 14 residues. Looked up from germline, CDR1 is LNHNV and CDR2 is YYDKDF (reference sequence). The CDR3 here is CATSSNRGTGEQYF. The CDR3 DNA is TGTGCCACCAGCAGTAACAGGGGGACGGGGGAGCAGTACTTC.

The CDR3: CASRSTSGSQTQYF. The CDR3 nucleotides are TGTGCCAGCAGATCGACTAGCGGGAGTCAGACCCAGTACTTC. V gene TRBV28 combines with J gene TRBJ2-5, with TRBD2 identical over 12 bases. This CDR3 is built from 14 residues. V lost 6 bases to trimming and J lost 6 bases; unmatched junction nucleotides: 5. CDR1 is MDHEN and CDR2 is SYDVKM in the germline V gene.

This clonotype occurred a few times. The chain links TRBV5-6 to TRBJ2-7; 10 nucleotides match TRBD1. The germline CDR1 and CDR2 sequences are SGHDT and YYEEEE. The CDR3 spans 14 residues. Unmatched junction bases numbered 5, after V lost 4 bases and J lost 4 bases. The CDR3 DNA reads TGTGCCAGCAGCCTGGACAGGGGGAAATACGAGCAGTACTTC. Translating gives CASSLDRGKYEQYF.

Many counts were recorded for this clonotype. The V call is TRBV12-3 or TRBV12-4, the J call TRBJ1-2; tentative D call: TRBD1 (6 bases). The V end lost 2 bases, the J end lost 0 bases, and 13 bases lay between the germline ends. This CDR3 region has 16 residues. This CDR3 reads CASSLRDTRANYGYTF. The CDR3 DNA sequence: TGTGCCAGCAGTTTAAGGGACACCCGAGCTAACTATGGCTACACCTTC.

This clonotype was seen ten or more times. The V and J genes are TRBV28 and TRBJ2-7; no firm D call. CDR1 and CDR2 (germline): MDHEN, SYDVKM. The CDR3 runs to 12 residues. With 5 bases removed from V and 3 bases from J, the gap between germline ends came to 8 bases. The CDR3 here is CASSPAVYEQYF. The CDR3 coding sequence is TGTGCCAGCAGTCCGGCGGTCTACGAGCAGTACTTC.

The chain recombines TRBV4-2 with TRBJ2-5, with 9 bases aligning to TRBD2. V trimming: 5 bases; J trimming: 5 bases; junction bases outside the gene matches: 9. This CDR3 has 15 amino acids. Germline loops: CDR1 LGHNA, CDR2 YNFKEQ. The CDR3 reads CASSGVSGSRETQYF. DNA of the CDR3: TGTGCCAGCAGCGGGGTTAGCGGGAGTCGGGAGACCCAGTACTTC.